The rows below give T cell receptor beta chains drawn from one sample of a study of cytomegalovirus exposure and HLA in healthy donors. Generated by immunoSEQ multiplex PCR, the TCRdb table keeps only in-frame clones and is missing some. The table has approximately 190,000 clones, 70% to 85% seen once; the top ten hold roughly 0.1%. Sequenced material: PBMCs. The receptor source for this set is a boy under 10 years old in good health and CMV-seronegative. Each CDR3 is given with its conserved first and last residue. Fields, in order: clone size, D gene, J gene, V gene, CDR3 protein, CDR3 DNA. A D gene is named only where the DNA matches it firmly. Clone size is stated in some rows and not others, as once, few, many or a class when expanded.

>few|.|TRBJ2-5|TRBV7-2
CASSLGRETQYF
TGTGCCAGCAGCTTAGGTCGGGAGACCCAGTACTTC
>.|.|TRBJ1-1|TRBV4-2
CASSQDALGEYTEAFF
TGTGCCAGCAGCCAAGATGCGCTGGGCGAGTACACTGAAGCTTTCTTT
>.|TRBD1|TRBJ1-3|TRBV9
CASSVGDRGNTIYF
TGTGCCAGCAGCGTAGGAGACAGGGGCAACACCATATATTTT
>.|.|TRBJ2-1|TRBV6-5
CASSSEGRRDNEQFF
TGTGCCAGCAGTTCGGAGGGACGGCGTGATAATGAGCAGTTCTTC
>.|.|TRBJ2-7|TRBV10-2
CASSGLAEEVYEQYF
TGCGCCAGCAGTGGTTTAGCGGAGGAAGTCTACGAGCAGTACTTC
>.|TRBD1|TRBJ2-5|TRBV5-4
CASSWWDREETQYF
TGTGCCAGCAGCTGGTGGGACAGGGAGGAGACCCAGTACTTC
>once|.|TRBJ2-7|TRBV4-3
CASSQDRQAYEQYF
TGCGCCAGCAGCCAAGATAGACAGGCCTACGAGCAGTACTTC
>.|TRBD1|TRBJ1-2|TRBV7-9
CASSWGQDGYTF
TGTGCCAGCAGCTGGGGACAGGATGGCTACACCTTC
>once|.|TRBJ2-7|TRBV5-4
CASSWGGESYEQYF
TGTGCCAGCAGCTGGGGCGGGGAGTCCTACGAGCAGTACTTC
>.|.|TRBJ2-3|TRBV27
CASSQTPWATRTDTQYF
TGTGCCAGCAGTCAGACCCCCTGGGCCACCCGTACAGATACGCAGTATTTT
>few|.|TRBJ1-1|TRBV5-6
CASSLAGNTEAFF
TGTGCCAGCAGCTTGGCAGGGAACACTGAAGCTTTCTTT
>.|.|TRBJ2-5|TRBV7-2
CASSLAVGRGETQYF
TGTGCCAGTAGCTTAGCTGTTGGCAGGGGAGAGACCCAGTACTTC
>.|.|TRBJ1-5|TRBV7-2
CASSLEPGAPQHF
TGTGCCAGCAGCTTGGAGCCCGGCGCTCCCCAGCATTTT
>.|.|TRBJ2-3|TRBV11-1
CASSRDSPTASTDTQYF
TGTGCCAGCAGCCGTGACTCGCCGACCGCTAGCACAGATACGCAGTATTTT
>.|.|TRBJ2-5|TRBV6-5
CASSYGGSLTQYF
TGTGCCAGCAGTTACGGAGGTTCCCTGACCCAGTACTTC
>once|TRBD1|TRBJ1-2|TRBV29-1
CSVGTGEAGYTF
TGCAGCGTTGGGACAGGGGAAGCTGGCTACACCTTC
>.|.|TRBJ1-2|TRBV6-1
CASTHREGYDGYTF
TGTGCCAGCACCCATAGAGAGGGTTACGATGGCTACACCTTC